The 4 T cell receptor beta chains in this list originate from one sample, sequenced in a study of TIL therapy for anti-PD-1-resistant metastatic lung cancer. The libraries were made with immunoSEQ v3. Clones were read by immunoSEQ multiplex PCR, and TCRdb kept only the in-frame ones, dropping some. The sample includes about 44,000 clones, roughly 85% of them seen just once. Time point meaning: pre-treatment sample, taken before nivolumab and TIL therapy. Specimen: blood, collected at baseline. Source of these receptors: a man aged 70 or older with non-small cell lung cancer.

This chain links TRBV27 with TRBJ2-2, with D maybe TRBD2 (6 bases). The V and J ends lost 3 bases and 2 bases respectively, with 13 bases between them. CDR1 is MNHEY and CDR2 is SMNVEV in the germline V gene (reference sequence). The CDR3 has 16 residues. Here the CDR3 reads CASSFIYGSNTGELFF. The CDR3 DNA is TGTGCCAGCAGTTTCATTTACGGGAGCAACACCGGGGAGCTGTTTTTT.

The rearrangement uses TRBV30 and TRBJ1-4, with TRBD1 matching 7 bases. CDR3 length equals 13 residues. J lost 3 bases, V lost 8 bases, and 6 bases had no gene match. Germline V gene lookup returns CDR1 GTSNPN and CDR2 SVGIG (reference sequence). The CDR3 spells CARSGGANEKLFF. Here the CDR3 DNA reads TGTGCCAGATCAGGGGGGGCTAATGAAAAACTGTTTTTT.

The V gene is TRBV4-3, the J gene TRBJ2-1; D gene uncertain. The germline CDR1 and CDR2 sequences are LGHNA and YSLEER. The CDR3 is 13 amino acids. V shed 4 bases and J shed 3 bases, with 7 bases lying between them. CDR3 loop: CASSLYYYNEQFF. In DNA form, the CDR3 reads TGCGCCAGCAGCCTCTACTACTACAATGAGCAGTTCTTC.

The rearrangement uses TRBV2 and TRBJ1-1, with 8 positions matching TRBD1. The trim removed 8 bases at V and 0 bases at J, leaving 11 bases unmatched. CDR3 length: 16 residues. Germline V gives CDR1 SNHLY, CDR2 FYNNEI. The CDR3 loop is CASLTDRVVMNTEAFF. CDR3 sequence (DNA): TGTGCCAGCCTTACGGACAGGGTCGTCATGAACACTGAAGCTTTCTTT. The whole variable domain, filled in from reference TRBV2 and TRBJ1-1, reads EPEVTQTPSHQVTQMGQEVILRCVPISNHLYFYWYRQILGQKVEFLVSFYNNEISEKSEIFDDQFSVERPDGSNFTLKIRSTKLEDSAMYFCASLTDRVVMNTEAFFGQGTRLTVV.